The 8 T cell receptor beta chains given below trace back to one sample, sequenced in a study of T-cell memory formation after mild COVID-19. Via MiXCR, TCRdb re-called the 5' RACE reads, giving one row per CDR3 protein. The profile shows some 160,000 distinct CDR3 sequences, 10% to 15% of them singletons. Sequenced: PBMCs or a T cell subset sorted from them (not recorded which). The receptors originated from a man between 18 and 35 years old who had mild COVID-19 (a few samples of this study predate the infection). Cell type and time point are not known.

This chain connects TRBV3-1 to TRBJ2-1, with D uncertain. CDR1 LGHDT and CDR2 YNNKEL come from the germline V gene (reference sequence). The germline V and J ends were trimmed by 3 bases and 7 bases, with 10 bases remaining between them. This CDR3 has 13 amino acids. In nucleotides, the CDR3 is TGTGCCAGCAGCCAGCGACAAATAAATGAGCAGTTCTTC. This encodes CASSQRQINEQFF.

This clonotype was counted many times. CDR3 loop: CAISESGHHLETQYF. DNA for the CDR3: TGTGCCATCAGTGAGTCGGGGCACCACTTAGAGACCCAGTACTTC. The rearrangement uses TRBV10-3 and TRBJ2-5; TRBD1 is a possible D gene (5 bases). Deletions cut 0 bases from V and 4 bases from J, with 12 bases between. The CDR3 has 15 residues. The germline CDR1 and CDR2 sequences are ENHRY and SYGVKD.

The V gene is TRBV5-1, the J gene TRBJ2-5; D may be TRBD2 (6 bases). Germline loops: CDR1 SGHRS, CDR2 YFSETQ. This CDR3 is built from 14 residues. Trimming removed 2 bases at V and 1 base at J, with 9 bases between. CDR3 residues: CASSFMGGQETQYF. For the CDR3, the DNA is TGCGCCAGCAGCTTCATGGGGGGCCAAGAGACCCAGTACTTC.

This chain links TRBV15 with TRBJ1-2, with a tentative D call TRBD1 (5 bases). V was trimmed by 0 bases and J by 8 bases, leaving 16 bases between them. The CDR3 is 15 residues long. Germline CDR1 and CDR2: LNHNV and YYDKDF (reference sequence). The CDR3 is CATSRDLGGAGGYTF. DNA for the CDR3: TGTGCCACCAGCAGAGATCTCGGAGGGGCAGGGGGCTACACCTTC.

The chain is built from TRBV10-3 and TRBJ1-5; D is ambiguous. Germline V gene sequence: CDR1 ENHRY, CDR2 SYGVKD. The V and J ends lost 6 bases and 4 bases respectively, with 10 bases between them. This CDR3 contains 13 residues. The DNA for the CDR3 is TGTGCCATCAGAAAAGGGATGAATCAGCCCCAGCATTTT. Translated: CAIRKGMNQPQHF.

The genes are TRBV6-2 or TRBV6-3 and TRBJ1-5; tentatively, D is TRBD1 (5 bases). This CDR3 region has 15 residues. Trimming shortened V by 2 bases and J by 1 base, and 9 bases separated the two germline ends. CDR1 MNHEY and CDR2 SVGEGT come from the germline V gene. The CDR3 DNA follows: TGTGCCAGCAGTTACGGCGGGGGAAGCAATCAGCCCCAGCATTTT. Translating it yields CASSYGGGSNQPQHF.

A few counts support this clonotype. This rearrangement joins TRBV7-9 to TRBJ1-1, with D perhaps TRBD1 (6 bases). CDR1 and CDR2 from the germline V gene are SEHNR and FQNEAQ (reference sequence). There are 15 residues in the CDR3. The germline V and J ends were trimmed by 1 base and 2 bases, with 11 bases remaining between them. For the CDR3, the DNA is TGTGCCAGCAGCTTAGGGGTGGGGGCTAACACTGAAGCTTTCTTT. Amino acid sequence: CASSLGVGANTEAFF.

This clonotype was seen more than once but under ten times. V is TRBV5-1 and J is TRBJ1-1; D is undetermined. Trimming left V 4 bases short and J 1 base short, with 11 bases between. Germline lookup yields CDR1 SGHRS and CDR2 YFSETQ. The CDR3 has 14 residues. The CDR3 sequence: CASSPLGRNTEAFF. CDR3 nucleotide sequence: TGCGCCAGCAGCCCCTTAGGGAGGAACACTGAAGCTTTCTTT.